The present T cell receptor beta chain was sequenced within a study of cytomegalovirus exposure and HLA in healthy donors. Study-wide points: Rare TCR sequences predominated, though certain public TCRs were found in many donors. On later analysis, the bulk of CMV-associated TCR beta chains appeared to be HLA-restricted.

Between the trimmed V and J ends, which lost 4 bases and 4 bases, there was a span of 13 bases. The CDR3 is 15 amino acids. The germline V gene has CDR1 LNHDA and CDR2 SQIVND (reference sequence). The PCR was carried out with 60 Vbeta primers and 13 Jbeta primers. Sequencing was performed with immunoSEQ multiplex PCR; in TCRdb, only in-frame clones are kept and a portion is missing. The table has approximately 170,000 clones, 65% to 85% seen once. Concerning this clone: Its target is unknown.

This TCR came from a man over 45 in good health and CMV-seropositive. The rearrangement uses TRBV19 and TRBJ2-2; D is possibly TRBD2 (5 bases). The sample comprised PBMCs. The CDR3 protein is CASSNGLTFTGELFF. The CDR3 nucleotides are TGTGCCAGTAGTAATGGACTCACCTTCACCGGGGAGCTGTTTTTT.